The clone carrying this TCR beta chain was recorded a few times. Via MiXCR, TCRdb re-called the reads, giving one row per CDR3 protein. The table lists about 530,000 distinct CDR3 sequences, 26% of them singletons. Deletions cut 0 bases from V and 8 bases from J, with 11 bases between. Germline V gene lookup returns CDR1 MGHRA and CDR2 YSYEKL. CDR3 length equals 13 residues. This entry is derived from a study of T cell repertoires in cytomegalovirus infection. This TCR was recovered from a human donor in good health (CMV status not recorded). Some clones in this sample may be carry-over from other donors' samples. This chain uses TRBV4-1 with TRBJ2-7; D is perhaps TRBD2 (6 bases). Sequenced: PBMCs. The CDR3 bases are TGCGCCAGCAGCCAAGATCGGGAGACACAGCAGTACGTC. Translated, it gives CASSQDRETQQYV.